This T cell receptor (beta chain) is drawn from a study of Ad26.COV2.S vaccination and SARS-CoV-2 variants. On the study more broadly: In the study, Ad26.COV2.S was injected intramuscularly once, or twice 56 days apart. Study-level points and caveats: Substantial post-vaccination breadth of spike-specific CD8+ and CD4+ T cell responses was reported. Placebo recipients and vaccine recipients were similar in non-spike TCR breadth.

Only one count was recorded for this clone. Its matching antigen is unknown. Assay used: immunoSEQ multiplex PCR; TCRdb lists only in-frame clones, some missing. Of around 250,000 clones listed, around 90% are singletons. The CDR3 is made up of 17 amino acids. The V and J ends lost 0 bases and 5 bases, in that order; junction bases with no gene match: 7. Germline CDR1 MGHRA, CDR2 YSYEKL. The sample's treatment: 15 to 20 received Ad26.COV2.S at low or high dose, single or two shots; roughly five received placebo; per-sample allocation not given. The study sampled participants on day 63 after the first vaccine or placebo injection. The sample came from a Boston adult aged 18-55 years.

This specimen was peripheral blood, taken in a trial of Ad26.COV2.S vaccine versus placebo. The sequence came from a person between 18 and 59 years old who received the Ad26.COV2.S COVID-19 vaccine or a placebo. The chain is built from TRBV4-1 and TRBJ1-4; 9 positions agree with TRBD1. In nucleotides, the CDR3 is TGCGCCAGCAGCCAAGACTCCGGACAGGGGACGAATGAAAAACTGTTTTTT. Translation gives CASSQDSGQGTNEKLFF.